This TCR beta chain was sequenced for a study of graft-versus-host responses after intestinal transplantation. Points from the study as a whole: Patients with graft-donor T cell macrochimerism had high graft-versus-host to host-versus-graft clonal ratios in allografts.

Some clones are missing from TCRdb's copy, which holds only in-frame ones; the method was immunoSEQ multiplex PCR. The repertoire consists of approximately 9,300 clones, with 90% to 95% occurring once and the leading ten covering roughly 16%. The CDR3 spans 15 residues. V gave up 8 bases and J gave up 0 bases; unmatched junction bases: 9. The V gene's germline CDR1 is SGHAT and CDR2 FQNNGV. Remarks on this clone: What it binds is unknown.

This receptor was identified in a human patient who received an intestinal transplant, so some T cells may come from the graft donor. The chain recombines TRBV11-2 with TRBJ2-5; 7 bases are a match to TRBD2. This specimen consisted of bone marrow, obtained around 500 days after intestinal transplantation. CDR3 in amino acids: CASSSVGRDQETQYF. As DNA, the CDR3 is TGTGCCAGCTCCTCGGTTGGGAGGGACCAAGAGACCCAGTACTTC. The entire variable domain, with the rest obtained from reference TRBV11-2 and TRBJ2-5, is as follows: EAGVAQSPRYKIIEKRQSVAFWCNPISGHATLYWYQQILGQGPKLLIQFQNNGVVDDSQLPKDRFSAERLKGVDSTLKIQPAKLEDSAVYLCASSSVGRDQETQYFGPGTRLLVL.